One sample yielded the 2 T cell receptor beta chains listed below, sequenced in a study of technical replicates of blood from a few donors. TCRdb's copy holds only in-frame clones and misses some; the assay was immunoSEQ multiplex PCR. The table records fewer than 75,000 clones, roughly 93% of them present only once. Sequencing was done on a sample of T cells isolated from PBMCs. These receptor sequences come from a human donor in good health.

The chain carries TRBV18 and TRBJ2-1, with TRBD2 identical over 8 bases. Unmatched junction bases numbered 6, after V lost 4 bases and J lost 4 bases. The CDR3 has 15 residues. From germline, CDR1 is KGHSH and CDR2 LQKENI. The CDR3, as DNA: TGTGCCAGCTCACATAGCGGGATTGGGTACAATGAGCAGTTCTTC. Translated: CASSHSGIGYNEQFF. The variable domain in full, completed from reference TRBV18 and TRBJ2-1, reads NAGVMQNPRHLVRRRGQEARLRCSPMKGHSHVYWYRQLPEEGLKFMVYLQKENIIDESGMPKERFSAEFPKEGPSILRIQQVVRGDSAAYFCASSHSGIGYNEQFFGPGTRLTVL.

The J gene is TRBJ1-5, the V gene TRBV4-1, with D unresolved. V was cut by 2 bases and J by 9 bases, with 23 bases left in between. This CDR3 comprises 17 residues. Germline CDR1 and CDR2: MGHRA and YSYEKL. The CDR3 spells CASSQIIFRSGARPQHF. As DNA, the CDR3 is TGCGCCAGCAGCCAAATTATTTTCAGATCAGGCGCTCGGCCCCAGCATTTT.